The sequence of this T cell receptor (beta chain) was determined in a study of T cells in Graves' hyperthyroidism and ophthalmopathy. The CDR3 length is 14 residues. Germline CDR1 and CDR2: KGHSH and LQKENI. Trimming took 1 base from V and 1 from J, leaving 8 bases between them. RNA transcripts gave rise to amplified TCR beta CDR3 regions. The HTBI set primed first-round TCR CDR3 RT-PCR. MiXCR was run by TCRdb on the multiplex PCR reads, yielding one entry per CDR3 protein. The sample lists about 340,000 distinct CDR3 sequences; roughly a fifth were seen once. This clonotype was seen ten or more times.

The sequenced sample consisted of blood. This TCR derives from a woman between 45 and 65 years old with Graves' hyperthyroidism. V is TRBV18 and J is TRBJ2-7; possibly TRBD2 for D (5 bases). In DNA form, the CDR3 reads TGTGCCAGCTCACCACAATTAGCGTCCTACGAGCAGTACTTC. Its protein product is CASSPQLASYEQYF.